The rows below give T cell receptor beta chains drawn from one sample of a study of molecular identifiers for immune sequencing clone quantification. TCRdb re-analysed the PCR reads in MiXCR, keeping a single row per CDR3 protein. The sample lists under 650,000 distinct CDR3 sequences, 15% to 20% occurring once. The sequenced material came from naive CD8+ T cells from blood, with Jurkat cell RNA spiked in. Receptors were obtained from a human donor in good health. Some libraries in this study had Jurkat cell RNA spiked in. CDR3s include the opening cysteine and the closing phenylalanine or tryptophan. Each record gives: V gene, D gene, J gene, clone size, CDR3 DNA, CDR3 protein. D genes are given only for firm matches. Clone size is given for some rows only: seen once, a few or many times, or a class if the clone is expanded.

TRBV4-3	-	TRBJ2-5	many	TGCGCCAGCAGCCCGTGGAGGGACCGCCAAGAGACCCAGTACTTC	CASSPWRDRQETQYF
TRBV5-1	TRBD2	TRBJ2-7	-	TGCGTCAGCAGCTCCACGGAACTAGCGGGGTTTGGGGACTACGAGCAGTACTTC	CVSSSTELAGFGDYEQYF
TRBV4-1	TRBD2	TRBJ2-2	many	TGCGCCAGCAGCCAAGCCGGGACTAGCGGGAGGGAAGACACCGGGGAGCTGTTTTTT	CASSQAGTSGREDTGELFF
TRBV20-1	-	TRBJ1-2	many	TGCAGTGCTACCGGGACCGCGACCCTCGGCTACACCTTC	CSATGTATLGYTF
TRBV4-3	-	TRBJ2-7	many	TGCGCCAGCAGCCAAGATCGGGGCAGATACTACGAGCAGTACTTC	CASSQDRGRYYEQYF
TRBV7-9	-	TRBJ2-1	many	TGTGCCAGCAGCTCAGCCCTTGTAGGGGTAAGCGAGCAGTTCTTC	CASSSALVGVSEQFF
TRBV28	-	TRBJ1-4	few	TGTGCCAGCGGAACGTGGGCCAGTAATGAAAAACTGTTTTTT	CASGTWASNEKLFF
TRBV24-1	-	TRBJ2-3	-	TGTGCCACCAGTGAATTCGGTTCTACTAGCACAGATACGCAGTATTTT	CATSEFGSTSTDTQYF
TRBV5-1	-	TRBJ2-7	many	TGCGCCAGCAGCTTGGAACCCTCTGGGTTAGCCCCCTACGAGCAGTACTTC	CASSLEPSGLAPYEQYF
TRBV5-4	-	TRBJ1-4	-	TGTGCCAGCACCGACGGCACCAATGAAAAACTGTTTTTT	CASTDGTNEKLFF
TRBV4-3	TRBD2	TRBJ2-7	many	TGCGCCAGCAGCCAGGACGCTAGCGGTACCTCCTACGAGCAGTACTTC	CASSQDASGTSYEQYF
TRBV13	TRBD1	TRBJ1-1	many	TGTGCCAGCAGTTCCCACCCAGGGGGGAACACTGAAGCTTTCTTT	CASSSHPGGNTEAFF
TRBV5-4	-	TRBJ2-7	-	TGTGCCAGCAGCTCCCGGGACCGACTCTACGAGCAGTACTTC	CASSSRDRLYEQYF
TRBV27	TRBD2	TRBJ2-2	many	TGTGCCAGCAGCTTCGGACTAGCGGGAGGTCCCGGCACCGGGGAGCTGTTTTTT	CASSFGLAGGPGTGELFF
TRBV7-9	-	TRBJ2-7	many	TGTGCCAGCAGCTCCGGACTCAGCGCCTACGAGCAGTACTTC	CASSSGLSAYEQYF
TRBV20-1	-	TRBJ2-3	few	TGCAGTGCTAGAGATAAGGATACGCAGTATTTT	CSARDKDTQYF
TRBV27	-	TRBJ2-5	-	TGTGCCAGCAGTTTAATCCCCCGGGGGATAGAGACCCAGTACTTC	CASSLIPRGIETQYF
TRBV2	-	TRBJ1-1	many	TGTGCCAGCTGTAGTCAGGGGCTAAACACTGAAGCTTTCTTT	CASCSQGLNTEAFF
TRBV7-9	TRBD2	TRBJ2-5	-	TGTGCCAGCAGCCCCCAACTAGCGCTACGGACGACGGAGACCCAGCACTTC	CASSPQLALRTTETQHF
TRBV3-1	-	TRBJ2-7	many	TGTGCCAGCAGCCAAAACCCGGGGCAGCGCTACGAGCAGTACTTC	CASSQNPGQRYEQYF
TRBV25-1	TRBD2	TRBJ2-1	-	TGTGCCAGCAGTGAATATATTCCCGGGACTAGCGGGATCTTACAGTTCTTC	CASSEYIPGTSGILQFF
TRBV4-3	-	TRBJ2-7	many	TGCGCCAGCAGCCCAGGTCGGTGGGAGACTGGCGAGCAGTACTTC	CASSPGRWETGEQYF
TRBV10-3	TRBD2	TRBJ2-7	many	TGTGCCATCAGTGATGCGGGAGGGCCCTACGAGCAGTACTTC	CAISDAGGPYEQYF
TRBV19	-	TRBJ2-7	-	TGTGCCAGTAGTCCTGCTAGCGAAGAAGGCTACGAGCAGTACTTC	CASSPASEEGYEQYF
TRBV3-1	-	TRBJ2-1	-	TGTGCCAGCAGCCAAGTCACGGGCAATGAGCAGTTCTTC	CASSQVTGNEQFF
TRBV11-2	-	TRBJ1-1	-	TGTGCCAGCAGCGTAAGGGACGGGTGGACTGAAGCTTTCTTT	CASSVRDGWTEAFF
TRBV12-3/TRBV12-4	TRBD2	TRBJ2-2	many	TGTGCCAGCAGTTTAACCGCGGGGGGTGGCACCGGGGAGCTGTTTTTT	CASSLTAGGGTGELFF
TRBV29-1	-	TRBJ1-2	many	TGCAGCGTTGAAGCAGCTAACTATGGCTACACCTTC	CSVEAANYGYTF
TRBV12-3/TRBV12-4	TRBD1	TRBJ1-1	many	TGTGCCAGCAGTTTGGGATATGGACAGGGCACTGAAGCTTTCTTT	CASSLGYGQGTEAFF
TRBV15	-	TRBJ2-3	few	TGTGCCACCAGCAGAGGAGGGTGGAGGGGCAGCACAGATACGCAGTATTTT	CATSRGGWRGSTDTQYF
TRBV4-3	TRBD2	TRBJ2-7	few	TGCGCCAGCAGCCAAGTACCTAGCGGAAACTACGAGCAGTACTTC	CASSQVPSGNYEQYF
TRBV3-1	-	TRBJ1-1	many	TGTGCCAGCAGCCAAGTAGAGAGGGCTGAAGCTTTCTTT	CASSQVERAEAFF
TRBV4-3	-	TRBJ2-7	few	TGCGCCAGCAGCCAAGATGTGGGGCAGAACTACGAGCAGTACTTC	CASSQDVGQNYEQYF
TRBV12-3/TRBV12-4	-	TRBJ1-5	few	TGTGCCAGCCAGGACCAAAGCGGGCCCCAGCATTTT	CASQDQSGPQHF
TRBV12-3/TRBV12-4	-	TRBJ2-2	few	TGTGCCAGCAGCCCCAGGGGGTCGGGGGCGCGTACCGGGGAGCTGTTTTTT	CASSPRGSGARTGELFF
TRBV12-3/TRBV12-4	TRBD2	TRBJ2-3	many	TGTGCCAGCAGTTTATCTCTAGCGGGGGTGACAGATACGCAGTATTTT	CASSLSLAGVTDTQYF
TRBV6-5	-	TRBJ2-1	-	TGTGCCAGCACGAAGGGTAGGGGAGACAATGAGCAGTTCTTC	CASTKGRGDNEQFF
TRBV7-2	-	TRBJ2-3	many	TGTGCCAGCAGCTTAATTATAGGCCGCACAGATACGCAGTATTTT	CASSLIIGRTDTQYF
TRBV12-3/TRBV12-4	-	TRBJ2-5	-	TGTGCCAGCAGTTACGATCTAGAGGCCCAGTACTTC	CASSYDLEAQYF
TRBV7-9	TRBD2	TRBJ2-5	many	TGTGCCAGCAGCATACTAGCGGGGATCCAAGAGACCCAGTACTTC	CASSILAGIQETQYF
TRBV27	TRBD2	TRBJ2-7	many	TGTGCCAGCAACGGACTAGCGGGCGAGCAGTACTTC	CASNGLAGEQYF
TRBV11-3	-	TRBJ2-2	-	TGTGCCAGCAGCTCCTTCACGAACACCGGGGAGCTGTTTTTT	CASSSFTNTGELFF
TRBV9	-	TRBJ2-7	many	TGTGCCAGCAGCCCGTGGCCCTCCTACGAGCAGTACTTC	CASSPWPSYEQYF
TRBV4-1	TRBD1	TRBJ1-2	many	TGCGCCAGCAGCCAAGACCGGGGACAGGGAAATTCCTATGGCTACACCTTC	CASSQDRGQGNSYGYTF
TRBV28	TRBD2	TRBJ2-7	many	TGTGCCAGCAGTTTGGGACTAGGTGCCGTCTACGAGCAGTACTTC	CASSLGLGAVYEQYF
TRBV12-3/TRBV12-4	TRBD1	TRBJ2-2	-	TGTGCCAGCAGTCCAGGGGGCATATCGTCCGGGGAGCCGTTTTTT	CASSPGGISSGEPFF
TRBV24-1	TRBD1	TRBJ2-2	many	TGTGCCACCAGTGATTTAACAGGACAGGGCAACACCGGGGAGCTGTTTTTT	CATSDLTGQGNTGELFF
TRBV4-3	-	TRBJ1-6	many	TGCGCCAGCAGCCTCCAAAATCCCGCGGGGGTTAGTTCACCCCTCCACTTT	CASSLQNPAGVSSPLHF
TRBV7-9	-	TRBJ2-7	many	TGTGCCAGCAGCTTAGTAACTGGGGCATACGAGCAGTACTTC	CASSLVTGAYEQYF
TRBV7-6	-	TRBJ1-1	many	TGTGCCAGCAGCCCCTCCCCAAACACTGAAGCTTTCTTT	CASSPSPNTEAFF
TRBV5-1	TRBD1	TRBJ1-6	-	TGCGCCAGCAGCCGGACAGGGGATAATTCACCCCTCCACTTT	CASSRTGDNSPLHF
TRBV11-1	-	TRBJ2-5	many	TGTGCCAGCAGCCCGACTCTAGGGAAGACCCAGTACTTC	CASSPTLGKTQYF
TRBV30	TRBD1	TRBJ2-5	-	TGTGCCAGGAGTGTAGGCCAGGGGGCTAAAGAGACCCAGTACTTC	CARSVGQGAKETQYF
TRBV4-3	-	TRBJ1-4	many	TGCGCCAGCAGCCAAGAACCGGGGTCTAATGAAAAACTGTTTTTT	CASSQEPGSNEKLFF
TRBV6-2/TRBV6-3	-	TRBJ1-5	many	TGTGCCAGCAGTGGCCTACGGGGGCTACAGAATCAGCCCCAGCATTTT	CASSGLRGLQNQPQHF
TRBV12-3/TRBV12-4	-	TRBJ1-3	many	TGTGCCAGCAGTTTCCCCGGTGTCCTGCTTGGAAACACCATATATTTT	CASSFPGVLLGNTIYF
TRBV5-1	-	TRBJ2-6	many	TGCGCCAGCAGCCAGGGGCGGACAGCTCACTCTGGGGCCAACGTCCTGACTTTC	CASSQGRTAHSGANVLTF